This is a list of T cell receptor beta chains from one sample in a study of blood T cell repertoires in COVID-19. Generated by immunoSEQ multiplex PCR, the TCRdb table keeps only in-frame clones and is missing some. Here the sample spans under 350,000 clones, roughly 89% being singletons. Sequencing used peripheral blood. The receptors here all came from a man aged 40-50 years with acute or convalescent COVID-19. Each CDR3 is given with its conserved first and last residue. A D gene is named only where the DNA matches it firmly. Part of the rows lack a size; the others show once, few, many or a class for expanded clones.

clone_size	j_call	v_call	d_call	cdr3_aa	cdr3_nt
once	TRBJ1-3	TRBV5-1	-	CASSSGDIWTGNTIYF	TGCGCCAGCAGCTCTGGGGACATATGGACTGGAAACACCATATATTTT
-	TRBJ2-7	TRBV29-1	-	CSVRTPWAYEQYF	TGCAGCGTCCGGACTCCTTGGGCCTACGAGCAGTACTTC
-	TRBJ1-1	TRBV5-1	-	CASSSLIAGNTEAFF	TGCGCCAGCAGCTCGCTTATAGCGGGGAACACTGAAGCTTTCTTT
-	TRBJ1-1	TRBV20-1	-	CSAPSGAEAFF	TGCAGTGCACCTTCAGGCGCTGAAGCTTTCTTT
few	TRBJ1-5	TRBV10-2	-	CASSESSIEQPQHF	TGCGCCAGCAGTGAGTCGTCCATAGAGCAGCCCCAGCATTTT
-	TRBJ1-2	TRBV7-8	-	CASSPGGRDGYTF	TGTGCCAGCAGCCCGGGGGGGCGCGATGGCTACACCTTC
-	TRBJ2-5	TRBV24-1	TRBD1	CATSDAGQGGETQYF	TGTGCCACCAGTGATGCTGGACAGGGAGGAGAGACCCAGTACTTC
-	TRBJ1-1	TRBV20-1	-	CSVIKLSSAFF	TGCAGTGTTATAAAGCTGTCGTCAGCTTTCTTT
-	TRBJ1-2	TRBV7-2	-	CASSFAGGGGGYGYTF	TGTGCCAGCAGCTTCGCGGGCGGGGGGGGAGGGTATGGCTACACCTTC
-	TRBJ2-2	TRBV3-1/TRBV3-2	TRBD2	CASSPRLAVAGELFF	TGTGCCAGCAGCCCAAGACTAGCGGTGGCCGGGGAGCTGTTTTTT
-	TRBJ2-3	TRBV5-4	TRBD2	CASSLQRGGDTDTQYF	TGTGCCAGCAGCTTGCAAAGGGGAGGGGACACAGATACGCAGTATTTT
-	TRBJ2-1	TRBV10-2	-	CASSGLTGLTYNEQFF	TGCGCCAGCAGTGGGTTAACAGGGTTAACCTACAATGAGCAGTTCTTC
-	TRBJ1-5	TRBV9	TRBD1	CASSAGTGGINQPQHF	TGTGCCAGCAGCGCAGGGACAGGGGGAATCAATCAGCCCCAGCATTTT
-	TRBJ1-1	TRBV27	TRBD1	CASSLRGTGSYTEAFF	TGTGCCAGCAGTTTACGCGGGACAGGGTCGTACACTGAAGCTTTCTTT
-	TRBJ1-5	TRBV15	TRBD1	CATSRGGQGNQPQHF	TGTGCCACCAGCAGAGGGGGACAGGGGAATCAGCCCCAGCATTTT
once	TRBJ1-1	TRBV15	TRBD1	CATSRPRGQGSVEAFF	TGTGCCACCAGCAGACCCAGAGGACAGGGTAGTGTCGAAGCTTTCTTT
-	TRBJ1-1	TRBV2	-	CASNLPWTATEAFF	TGTGCCAGCAACCTCCCGTGGACAGCCACTGAAGCTTTCTTT
-	TRBJ1-6	TRBV9	-	CASSVDPFPGNSPLHF	TGTGCCAGCAGCGTAGACCCCTTCCCAGGCAATTCACCCCTCCACTTT
-	TRBJ1-1	TRBV20-1	-	CSARRGSEAFF	TGCAGTGCTAGACGGGGGTCTGAAGCTTTCTTT
-	TRBJ2-7	TRBV11-2	-	CASSFSGGQEILNF	TGTGCCAGCAGCTTCAGTGGTGGACAAGAGATCCTGAACTTC
-	TRBJ1-6	TRBV19	TRBD1	CASSTDRGQSPLHF	TGTGCCAGTAGTACGGACAGGGGGCAATCACCCCTCCACTTT
once	TRBJ2-1	TRBV7-3	TRBD2	CASSSGGFREQFF	TGTGCCAGCAGCTCGGGGGGATTCCGAGAGCAGTTCTTC
-	TRBJ2-7	TRBV7-2	TRBD1	CASSLDSRGQVYEQYF	TGTGCCAGCAGCTTAGATTCTAGGGGGCAGGTCTACGAGCAGTACTTC
-	TRBJ2-1	TRBV6-5	TRBD1	CATRGSTGAGEQFF	TGTGCCACCAGGGGCTCGACAGGGGCAGGAGAGCAGTTCTTC
-	TRBJ2-7	TRBV2	-	CASSASRRGGYEQYF	TGTGCCAGCAGTGCCTCCCGCAGGGGTGGCTACGAGCAGTACTTC
-	TRBJ2-7	TRBV3-1/TRBV3-2	-	CASSQHPAGSSYEQYF	TGTGCCAGCAGCCAACACCCGGCGGGGAGCTCCTACGAGCAGTACTTC
-	TRBJ2-3	TRBV2	TRBD1	CASSPGTGRDTQYF	TGTGCCAGCAGTCCCGGGACAGGCAGAGATACGCAGTATTTT